The entry that follows covers one TCR beta chain sequence. Antigen: not known. The source of the sample is a study of cytomegalovirus exposure and HLA in healthy donors. This CDR3 has 15 residues. The germline V gene encodes CDR1 MGHDK and CDR2 SYGVNS. Findings of the study overall: Upon later analysis, TCR association rates were observed to vary by HLA locus, being highest for DRB1 and lowest for HLA-C.

The PCR used 60 Vbeta and 13 Jbeta primers. The protocol was immunoSEQ multiplex PCR, while the TCRdb copy is restricted to in-frame clones and leaves out a portion. The sample holds approximately 140,000 clones, 83% seen once. This chain links TRBV25-1 with TRBJ2-5, with 7 bases identical to TRBD1. The DNA end favors TRBJ2-7, so the J call may be wrong. The origin of this receptor is a girl aged 2-9 years in good health and CMV-seronegative. The sequencing sample was made of PBMCs. CDR3 amino acids: CASSDPSGTAYEQYF. The DNA of the CDR3 is TGTGCCAGCAGTGATCCCTCCGGGACAGCTTACGAGCAGTACTTC.